A single T cell receptor beta chain is shown here with its context. Its antigen is as yet unknown. Clones were sequenced by immunoSEQ multiplex PCR, and TCRdb holds only the in-frame ones, with some missing. Among 85,000 to 100,000 clones listed, roughly 88% were seen once. These data originate in a study of T cell responses to AZD1222 COVID-19 vaccine. Study details: Second-dose groups at about 4 or about 12 weeks were pooled. Study-level results: Just 6 or 7 AZD1222 recipients were seropositive at baseline. The study sampled repertoires only after the peak T cell response. The span of vaccine-associated CD4 TCRs extended across spike, with dominance at 160-218 and 743-854.

This specimen consisted of peripheral blood, obtained on day 0 of AZD1222 vaccination. The clonotype comes from an adult in good health.

CDR3 protein: CATRSVGVSYEQYF. The CDR3 nucleotides are TGTGCCACCAGGAGCGTGGGGGTGTCCTACGAGCAGTACTTC. V gene TRBV19 combines with J gene TRBJ2-7, with D tentatively TRBD1 or TRBD2 (5 bases each). Trimming left V 10 bases short and J 1 base short, with 17 bases between. The CDR3 extends over 14 amino acids. Germline lookup yields CDR1 LNHDA and CDR2 SQIVND (reference sequence).